This TCR beta chain stems from a study of cytomegalovirus exposure and HLA in healthy donors. In the case of this clone: The target antigen is unknown.

Overall study findings and caveats: TCR sequences were mostly rare, though some public TCRs occurred in many donors. V- and J-gene trimming of TCR beta was linked (in a later analysis) to a missense DCLRE1C variant.

Researchers ran the PCR with 60 Vbeta and 13 Jbeta primers. The protocol was immunoSEQ multiplex PCR, while the TCRdb copy is restricted to in-frame clones and leaves out a portion. The repertoire holds roughly 100,000 clones, with 79% as singletons. The CDR3 is 13 residues long. Losses at the gene ends were 7 bases for V and 5 bases for J; bases not matched to a gene: 9. The V gene's germline CDR1 is SQVTM and CDR2 ANQGSEA. The sequencing sample was made of PBMCs. The TCR was taken from a middle-aged woman in good health and CMV-seronegative. The V gene is TRBV29-1, the J gene TRBJ2-7, with 9 bases lining up with TRBD1. CDR3: CSATRDRAHEQYF. In DNA, the CDR3 is TGCAGCGCGACTAGGGACAGGGCTCACGAGCAGTACTTC.